This TCR beta chain was identified in a study of T-cell memory formation after mild COVID-19. Study-wide findings and caveats: Detection of some responders pre-infection suggested pre-existing cross-reactive memory T cells participated.

Sample barcodes and UMIs were carried by the TCR alpha and TCR beta cDNA libraries that 5'RACE generated with constant-segment primers. TCRdb re-derived calls from the 5' RACE reads in MiXCR, one entry per CDR3 protein. Of about 560,000 distinct CDR3 sequences listed, less than 25% are singletons. This clonotype showed up just a few times. Antigen specificity is unknown. V gave up 10 bases and J gave up 0 bases; unmatched junction bases: 9. The CDR3 loop spans 15 amino acids. The germline V gene has CDR1 SNHLY and CDR2 FYNNEI. The source of this sequence is an adult woman who had mild COVID-19 (a few samples of this study predate the infection). Cell type and time point are not known. The rearrangement links TRBV2 to TRBJ2-1, with 7 bases that match TRBD1. Material for sequencing was PBMCs or a T cell subset sorted from them (not recorded which). CDR3 nucleotides: TGTGCCATCTCAAAGGGACAGCTCTCCTACAATGAGCAGTTCTTC. Protein sequence: CAISKGQLSYNEQFF.